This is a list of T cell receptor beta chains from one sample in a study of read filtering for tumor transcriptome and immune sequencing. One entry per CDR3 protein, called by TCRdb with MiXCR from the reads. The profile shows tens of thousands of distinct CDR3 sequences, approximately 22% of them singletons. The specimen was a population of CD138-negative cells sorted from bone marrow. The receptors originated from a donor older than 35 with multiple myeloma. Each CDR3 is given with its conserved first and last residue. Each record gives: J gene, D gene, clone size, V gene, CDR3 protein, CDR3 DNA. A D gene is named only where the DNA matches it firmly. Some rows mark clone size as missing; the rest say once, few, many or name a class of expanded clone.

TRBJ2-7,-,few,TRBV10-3,CAISESQDRSEQYF,TGTGCCATCAGTGAGTCCCAAGATCGATCCGAGCAGTACTTC
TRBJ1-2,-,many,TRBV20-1,CSARRTYGYTF,TGCAGTGCTAGGAGGACATACGGCTACACCTTC
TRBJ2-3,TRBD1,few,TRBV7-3,CASSLNGQGTDTQYF,TGTGCCAGCAGCTTAAATGGACAGGGAACAGATACGCAGTATTTT
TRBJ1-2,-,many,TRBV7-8,CASSLGPGANYGYTF,TGTGCCAGCAGCCTCGGACCGGGGGCTAACTATGGCTACACCTTC
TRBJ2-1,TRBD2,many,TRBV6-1,CASSTQTSGRESEQFF,TGTGCCAGCAGTACTCAGACTAGCGGGAGGGAAAGTGAGCAGTTCTTC
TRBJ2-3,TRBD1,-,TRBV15,CATSSTGVVDTQYF,TGTGCCACCAGCAGTACAGGGGTGGTAGATACGCAGTATTTT
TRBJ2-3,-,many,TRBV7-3,CASSLSGITDTQYF,TGTGCCAGCAGCTTATCGGGAATCACAGATACGCAGTATTTT
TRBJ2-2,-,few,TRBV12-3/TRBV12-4,CASRGEPNTGELFF,TGTGCCAGCCGAGGGGAACCGAACACCGGGGAGCTGTTTTTT
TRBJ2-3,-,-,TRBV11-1,CASSLVLGPDTQYF,TGTGCCAGCAGCTTAGTTCTAGGGCCAGATACGCAGTATTTT
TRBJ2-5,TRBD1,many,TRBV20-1,CSARHRGIRGPKETQYF,TGCAGTGCTAGACACAGGGGAATAAGAGGGCCGAAAGAGACCCAGTACTTC
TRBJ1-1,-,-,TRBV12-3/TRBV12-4,CASSLEGLGTEAFF,TGTGCCAGCAGTTTAGAGGGATTGGGCACTGAAGCTTTCTTT
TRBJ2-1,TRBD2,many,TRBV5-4,CASSLERGVGGEQFF,TGTGCCAGCAGCTTGGAGCGGGGGGTTGGAGGTGAGCAGTTCTTC
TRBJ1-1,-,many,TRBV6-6,CASGRGRGGDMNTEAFF,TGTGCCAGCGGTCGGGGGCGAGGCGGGGATATGAACACTGAAGCTTTCTTT
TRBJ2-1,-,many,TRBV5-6,CASSRYRSSSYNEQFF,TGTGCCAGCAGCCGTTACAGGTCGAGCTCCTACAATGAGCAGTTCTTC
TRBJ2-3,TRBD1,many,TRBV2,CASSPDRGQSDTQYF,TGTGCCAGCAGCCCCGACAGGGGTCAGTCAGATACGCAGTATTTT
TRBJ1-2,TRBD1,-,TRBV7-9,CASRRDRLGYTF,TGTGCCAGCAGGAGGGACAGGCTGGGCTACACCTTC
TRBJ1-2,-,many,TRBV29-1,CSVVLGRNYGYTF,TGCAGCGTTGTGCTTGGGCGCAACTATGGCTACACCTTC
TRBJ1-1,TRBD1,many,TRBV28,CASRDRMNTEAFF,TGTGCCAGCAGGGACAGGATGAACACTGAAGCTTTCTTT
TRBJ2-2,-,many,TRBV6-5,CASYPSTGELFF,TGTGCCAGCTACCCTAGCACCGGGGAGCTGTTTTTT
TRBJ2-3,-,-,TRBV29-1,CGGRGSGDTQYF,TGCGGCGGAAGGGGATCAGGAGATACGCAGTATTTT
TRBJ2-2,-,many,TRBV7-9,CASSLYRAYTGELFF,TGTGCCAGCAGCTTATACAGGGCCTACACCGGGGAGCTGTTTTTT
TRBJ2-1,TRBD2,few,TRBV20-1,CSARSAGGVNEQFF,TGCAGTGCTAGGAGTGCGGGGGGGGTCAATGAGCAGTTCTTC
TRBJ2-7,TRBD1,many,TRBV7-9,CASSTRGTGGHEQYF,TGTGCCAGCAGCACCCGTGGGACAGGGGGCCACGAGCAGTACTTC
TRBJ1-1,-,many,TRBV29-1,CSALGVLVTEAFF,TGCAGCGCCCTGGGGGTCCTGGTCACTGAAGCTTTCTTT
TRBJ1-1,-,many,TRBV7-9,CASSSRKGGGPTEAFF,TGTGCCAGCAGCTCAAGAAAGGGTGGGGGTCCAACTGAAGCTTTCTTT
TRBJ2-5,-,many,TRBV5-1,CASSLNVAGGQETQYF,TGCGCCAGCAGCTTGAACGTGGCAGGTGGTCAAGAGACCCAGTACTTC
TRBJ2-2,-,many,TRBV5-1,CASSFGPTGELFF,TGCGCCAGCAGCTTCGGACCCACCGGGGAGCTGTTTTTT
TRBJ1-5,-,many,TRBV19,CATRPVGQPQHF,TGTGCCACCCGACCTGTGGGTCAGCCCCAGCATTTT
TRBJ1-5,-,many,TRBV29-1,CSVAHSNQPQHF,TGCAGCGTTGCCCATAGCAATCAGCCCCAGCATTTT
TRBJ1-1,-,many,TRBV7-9,CASSTPPTEAFF,TGTGCCAGCAGCACCCCGCCCACTGAAGCTTTCTTT